These 2 T cell receptor beta chains were sequenced from one sample in a study of blood T cell repertoires in COVID-19. Profiling relied on immunoSEQ multiplex PCR, and the TCRdb table lists in-frame clones only, not all of them. The data show over 200,000 clones, just over 85% seen once. Sequenced input: PBMCs or T cells enriched from blood (not recorded which). The receptors here all came from a young man who had recovered from COVID-19.

This clone was seen only a few times. This chain uses TRBV3-1 (or the pseudogene TRBV3-2) with TRBJ1-2, with TRBD1 identical over 10 bases. The germline V gene encodes CDR1 LGHDT and CDR2 YNNKEL (reference sequence). CDR3 size: 18 residues. With V trimmed by 2 bases and J by 7 bases, 16 bases remained unmatched. In DNA, the CDR3 is TGTGCCAGCAGCCAACTTCTTCGGGACAGGGGAATTTTCGGTGGCTACACCTTC. This codes for CASSQLLRDRGIFGGYTF.

This chain joins TRBV19 and TRBJ1-2, with 8 nucleotides matching TRBD1. Germline V gene lookup returns CDR1 LNHDA and CDR2 SQIVND (reference sequence). V shed 7 bases, J shed 2 bases, and the junction held 6 bases outside the gene matches. The CDR3 contains 14 residues. The CDR3 loop is CASTPGTGNYGYTF. The CDR3, as DNA: TGTGCCAGTACCCCTGGGACAGGAAACTATGGCTACACCTTC.